These T cell receptor beta chains were read from a single sample in a study of blood T cell repertoires in COVID-19. Using immunoSEQ multiplex PCR, the repertoire was profiled, and TCRdb retains in-frame clones only, with some absent. The sample contains around 270,000 clones, approximately 83% of which appear only once. The material sequenced was PBMCs or T cells enriched from blood (not recorded which). Receptors originate from a woman between 25 and 40 years old who had recovered from COVID-19. Both conserved end residues are part of each CDR3. The D gene is left open where the match is weak. Clone size is not always given. Where it is, it says once, few, many or a class for expanded clones.

>TRBJ1-2|-|TRBV30|-
CAWSAQGFLANYGYTF
TGTGCCTGGAGTGCGCAGGGTTTTTTAGCTAACTATGGCTACACCTTC
>TRBJ1-1|TRBD1|TRBV12-3/TRBV12-4|-
CASSVGQLVAFF
TGTGCCAGCAGCGTGGGACAGTTGGTGGCTTTCTTT
>TRBJ2-7|TRBD1|TRBV6-5|-
CASTRQGTPYEQYF
TGTGCCAGCACCAGACAGGGAACCCCCTACGAGCAGTACTTC
>TRBJ2-2|TRBD2|TRBV4-1|few
CASSFDPRTSGTGELFF
TGCGCCAGCAGCTTTGACCCCCGGACTAGCGGCACCGGGGAGCTGTTTTTT
>TRBJ2-2|-|TRBV28|-
CASSPGWRNTGELFF
TGTGCCAGCAGCCCGGGGTGGAGGAACACCGGGGAGCTGTTTTTT
>TRBJ2-3|-|TRBV7-3|once
CASSPGTRLDSTDTQYF
TGTGCCAGCAGCCCCGGGACGCGACTAGATAGCACAGATACGCAGTATTTT
>TRBJ1-2|-|TRBV28|-
CASFDSANYGYTF
TGTGCCAGCTTCGATAGCGCTAACTATGGCTACACCTTC
>TRBJ2-7|-|TRBV28|-
CASTTHDFKDEQYF
TGTGCCAGCACCACCCATGACTTCAAGGACGAGCAGTACTTC
>TRBJ2-5|-|TRBV5-4|-
CASSFNQETQYF
TGTGCCAGCAGCTTTAACCAAGAGACCCAGTACTTC
>TRBJ1-5|TRBD1|TRBV19|once
CASREQGSYQPQHF
TGTGCCAGTAGGGAACAGGGGAGCTATCAGCCCCAGCATTTT
>TRBJ1-4|-|TRBV6-1|once
CASSAQEGATNEKLFF
TGTGCCAGCAGTGCCCAGGAGGGTGCAACTAATGAAAAACTGTTTTTT
>TRBJ1-1|TRBD1|TRBV2|-
CASREPQGENTEAFF
TGTGCCAGCAGGGAACCACAGGGGGAGAACACTGAAGCTTTCTTT
>TRBJ1-2|TRBD1|TRBV5-1|-
CASSQDREYGYTF
TGCGCCAGCAGCCAGGACAGGGAATATGGCTACACCTTC
>TRBJ1-1|-|TRBV6-5|-
CASSLNRGTEAFF
TGTGCCAGCAGTCTTAACCGGGGAACTGAAGCTTTCTTT
>TRBJ2-7|TRBD1|TRBV18|-
CASSPGQSYEQYF
TGTGCCAGCTCACCGGGACAGTCCTACGAGCAGTACTTC
>TRBJ2-6|-|TRBV19|-
CASSIVLVGAGANVLTF
TGTGCCAGTAGTATCGTCTTGGTAGGGGCTGGGGCCAACGTCCTGACTTTC
>TRBJ2-1|-|TRBV30|-
CAWRVQGGYNEQFF
TGTGCCTGGAGGGTGCAGGGGGGTTACAATGAGCAGTTCTTC
>TRBJ2-7|TRBD2|TRBV6-1|-
CASSERGGEGFLSYEQYF
TGTGCCAGCAGTGAAAGAGGAGGGGAGGGTTTCCTATCCTACGAGCAGTACTTC
>TRBJ2-5|TRBD1|TRBV5-1|-
CASSLAPWDSVSQETQYF
TGCGCCAGCAGCTTGGCCCCTTGGGACAGCGTTTCACAAGAGACCCAGTACTTC
>TRBJ2-5|TRBD1|TRBV10-1|-
CASSESRQGKTQYF
TGCGCCAGCAGTGAGTCTAGACAGGGGAAGACCCAGTACTTC
>TRBJ1-5|TRBD1|TRBV28|-
CASSSDRVSNQPQHF
TGTGCCAGCAGCTCCGACAGGGTCAGCAATCAGCCCCAGCATTTT
>TRBJ2-7|-|TRBV29-1|-
CSAEAENSYEQYF
TGCAGCGCCGAGGCCGAGAACTCATACGAGCAGTACTTC
>TRBJ2-1|-|TRBV7-2|-
CASSATLRGEQFF
TGTGCCAGCAGCGCCACCCTTAGAGGGGAGCAGTTCTTC
>TRBJ1-5|-|TRBV28|-
CASSSERPQHF
TGTGCCAGCAGTTCCGAGCGGCCCCAGCATTTT
>TRBJ2-1|-|TRBV13|-
CASSSSGLGGREQFF
TGTGCCAGCAGCTCTAGTGGGCTAGGAGGGCGGGAGCAGTTCTTC
>TRBJ2-3|TRBD2|TRBV10-3|-
CAISEGRGLAGTDTQYF
TGTGCCATCAGTGAGGGTCGGGGACTAGCGGGCACAGATACGCAGTATTTT
>TRBJ1-2|TRBD1|TRBV5-6|-
CATRRTGVERDYGYTF
TGTGCCACCCGACGGACAGGGGTGGAACGTGACTATGGCTACACCTTC
>TRBJ1-3|-|TRBV7-3|once
CASSLQGMSGNTIYF
TGTGCCAGCAGCCTTCAGGGGATGAGTGGAAACACCATATATTTT
>TRBJ2-7|TRBD2|TRBV5-4|once
CASSLAGGPNLYEQYF
TGTGCCAGCAGCTTGGCGGGAGGGCCGAACCTCTACGAGCAGTACTTC
>TRBJ1-2|TRBD1|TRBV6-5|-
CASSHRGAGYTF
TGTGCCAGCAGTCACAGGGGAGCTGGCTACACCTTC
>TRBJ2-2|-|TRBV6-5|-
CASINTGELFF
TGTGCCAGCATAAACACCGGGGAGCTGTTTTTT
>TRBJ2-6|TRBD1|TRBV30|-
CAWSPGQGSSGANVLTF
TGTGCCTGGAGCCCCGGACAGGGAAGCTCTGGGGCCAACGTCCTGACTTTC
>TRBJ1-6|TRBD1|TRBV28|-
CASSPAGTENSPLHF
TGTGCCAGCAGTCCCGCCGGGACAGAAAATTCACCCCTCCACTTT
>TRBJ2-2|-|TRBV5-1|-
CASSSQGAGAGELFF
TGCGCCAGCAGCTCTCAAGGTGCGGGCGCCGGGGAGCTGTTTTTT
>TRBJ2-7|TRBD1|TRBV6-5|-
CASRTGQGGYEQYF
TGTGCCAGCAGGACGGGACAGGGTGGGTACGAGCAGTACTTC
>TRBJ1-2|-|TRBV5-4|-
CASSLAGYGYTF
TGTGCCAGCAGCTTGGCAGGGTATGGCTACACCTTC
>TRBJ2-3|TRBD2|TRBV30|-
CAWSTLAGEYTDTQYF
TGTGCCTGGAGTACCCTAGCGGGAGAGTACACAGATACGCAGTATTTT
>TRBJ1-6|-|TRBV7-8|-
CASSPRVDNSPLHF
TGTGCCAGCAGCCCTCGGGTCGATAATTCACCCCTCCACTTT
>TRBJ2-3|-|TRBV19|-
CASSISGTGDTQYF
TGTGCCAGTAGTATAAGCGGGACAGGTGATACGCAGTATTTT
>TRBJ2-1|TRBD1|TRBV10-1|-
CASSEQGALYNEQFF
TGCGCCAGCAGTGAACAGGGGGCGCTTTACAATGAGCAGTTCTTC
>TRBJ1-4|TRBD1|TRBV18|-
CASSQQGAPNEKLFF
TGTGCCAGCTCACAACAGGGGGCGCCGAATGAAAAACTGTTTTTT
>TRBJ2-1|-|TRBV7-9|-
CASSLTAAGSSYNEQFF
TGTGCCAGCAGCTTAACCGCGGCGGGGAGCTCCTACAATGAGCAGTTCTTC
>TRBJ1-2|-|TRBV10-2|-
CASRAQGGYGYTF
TGCGCCAGCAGGGCACAGGGTGGCTATGGCTACACCTTC
>TRBJ2-7|TRBD2|TRBV28|-
CASSLSGGGTYEQYF
TGTGCCAGCAGTTTATCGGGAGGGGGAACCTACGAGCAGTACTTC
>TRBJ1-4|TRBD1|TRBV9|-
CASSAWTGTNEKLFF
TGTGCCAGCAGCGCCTGGACAGGGACTAATGAAAAACTGTTTTTT
>TRBJ1-3|-|TRBV6-5|-
CASRRPGLSGNTIYF
TGTGCCAGCAGAAGGCCGGGACTCTCTGGAAACACCATATATTTT